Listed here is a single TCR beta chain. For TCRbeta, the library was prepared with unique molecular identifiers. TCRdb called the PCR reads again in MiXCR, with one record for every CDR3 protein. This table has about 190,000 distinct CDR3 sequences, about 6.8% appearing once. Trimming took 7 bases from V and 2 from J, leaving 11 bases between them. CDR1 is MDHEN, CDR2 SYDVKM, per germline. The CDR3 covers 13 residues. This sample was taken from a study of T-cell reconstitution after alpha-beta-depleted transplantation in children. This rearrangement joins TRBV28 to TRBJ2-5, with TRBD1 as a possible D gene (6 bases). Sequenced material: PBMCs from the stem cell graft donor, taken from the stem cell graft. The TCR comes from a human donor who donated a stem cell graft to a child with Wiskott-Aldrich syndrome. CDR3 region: CASTLGGQETQYF. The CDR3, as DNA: TGTGCCAGCACCCTAGGGGGTCAAGAGACCCAGTACTTC.